This TCR beta chain is drawn from a study of cytomegalovirus exposure and HLA in healthy donors. Researchers ran the PCR with 60 Vbeta and 13 Jbeta primers. Assay used: immunoSEQ multiplex PCR; TCRdb lists only in-frame clones, some missing. The table includes 100,000 to 150,000 clones, about 84% detected once. To note about this clone: Its antigen is not identified.

Study results and limitations: Using a false discovery rate of 0.05, a later analysis showed that approximately 17,000 TCR beta sequences were associated with HLA alleles. The study labeled 180 or so TCR beta chains cytomegalovirus-associated. A link between a missense DCLRE1C variant and TCR beta V- and J-gene trimming emerged from a later analysis.

The sample comprised PBMCs. The source of this sequence is a man younger than 35 in good health and CMV-seropositive.

CDR3 sequence: CASRGDQGAWFGYTF. The CDR3 coding sequence is TGTGCCAGCAGGGGGGATCAGGGGGCTTGGTTTGGCTACACCTTC. V usage is TRBV6-6 and J usage is TRBJ1-2; the match to TRBD1 covers 8 bases. CDR1 and CDR2 (germline): MNHNY, SVGAGI (reference sequence). The CDR3 covers 15 residues. V was clipped by 6 bases and J by 7 bases; unmatched bases: 13.